This T cell receptor (beta chain) originates from a study of CD4 T cell repertoires in COVID-19. Overall study: Relabeled CFSE-low cells, IL-2-expanded for under eleven days, met spikes from other coronaviruses. Study-level points and caveats: Two or all three memory subsets shared several highly expanded SARS-CoV-2-reactive clonotypes. Some SARS-CoV-2 clonotypes, between about 6.5 and 25%, recurred in SARS-CoV and/or HKU1 cultures.

Sequencing was done directly on freshly isolated, uncultured memory T cells. Assay used: immunoSEQ multiplex PCR; TCRdb lists only in-frame clones, some missing. The profile shows about 22,000 clones, 80% to 90% of them singletons. V was cut by 4 bases and J by 0 bases, with 16 bases left in between. Germline values: CDR1 MDHEN, CDR2 SYDVKM. The CDR3 sequence is 17 residues long. This clone has a single count. Its antigen is as yet unknown. This receptor was identified in a human donor who had COVID-19. This sequence joins TRBV28 and TRBJ2-4, with a tentative D call TRBD1 (6 bases). Specimen: central memory CD4+ T cells from blood, collected before the COVID-19 pandemic. In DNA form, the CDR3 reads TGTGCCAGCAGTTCGCACGGACAGAATCTAGCCAAAAACATTCAGTACTTC. This codes for CASSSHGQNLAKNIQYF.